This T cell receptor (beta chain) originates from a study of blood T cell repertoires in COVID-19 (dated by TCRdb to the early 2020s). Concerning the study at large: Samples covering the acute and convalescent phases of COVID-19 were provided by collaborators in the United States, Italy and Spain. Where available, HLA class I and class II types were taken from metadata supplied by the sample provider and were not determined by assay-based typing. The material from the prospective study consisted of cDNA or gDNA derived from T cells, B-cell-depleted T cells, or PBMCs. The dataset comprised deeply sampled blood TCRbeta repertoires from subjects exposed to, actively infected with, or recovered from COVID-19. A de-identified subject ID, COVID-19 status, age in years and sex were almost always included in the sample metadata. The repertoires were released in a freely available public database intended as a resource for research on the immune response to SARS-CoV-2. Samples came from the ongoing ImmuneRACE study (first 160 participants) plus 1,254 subjects from 6 global collaborators.

The study at large found these results: The quantity of clinical and demographic metadata differed by source and by participant and was supplied without curation.

Whole blood was collected in K2EDTA tubes by collaborating institutions according to the institutions' own protocols. For TCRbeta analysis, collaborator samples were shipped as frozen whole blood, as isolated PBMCs, or as DNA extracted from either sample type. The immunoSEQ Assay, a bias-controlled multiplex PCR, was used to amplify TCRbeta CDR3 regions from genomic DNA. As for the original processing: Within the assay, amplification of reference gene primers was used to estimate how many nucleated cells each sample contained. To quantify the absolute abundance of each unique TCRbeta CDR3 rearrangement, sequence reads were collapsed and filtered. For each sample, productive Simpson clonality was calculated as the square root of Simpson's diversity index over productive rearrangements. What TCRdb holds here is the immuneACCESS table cut down to in-frame rearrangements. Part of the clones is not present; checked against another copy, under half of the missing clones reflect an unresolved V gene, and the others are unexplained. That table gives V, J and clone size, and the DNA gave D and trimming. The sample contains approximately 72,000 clones, under 90% of them found a single time. Roughly 1.4% of the sample belongs to the ten largest clones.

CDR1 and CDR2 (SNHLY, FYNNEI) derive from the germline V gene. V is reduced by 1 base and J by 2 bases, leaving a spacing of 11 bases between them. There are 15 amino acids in the CDR3, from cysteine to phenylalanine inclusive. The entry retains the CDR3 DNA only, 45 bases that are in frame from base 1. As to this clone: Its antigen specificity is not known. No quality values exist for individual bases; no much larger clone is one base distant.

The V and J genes are TRBV2 and TRBJ1-1; TRBD1 is perhaps the D gene, given 5 matching bases. Sequenced: peripheral blood. The TCR comes from a man in his sixties with acute or convalescent COVID-19. For the CDR3, the sequence is CASSEVGGFNTEAFF. Read as DNA, the sequence is TGTGCCAGCAGTGAAGTGGGGGGATTCAACACTGAAGCTTTCTTT.